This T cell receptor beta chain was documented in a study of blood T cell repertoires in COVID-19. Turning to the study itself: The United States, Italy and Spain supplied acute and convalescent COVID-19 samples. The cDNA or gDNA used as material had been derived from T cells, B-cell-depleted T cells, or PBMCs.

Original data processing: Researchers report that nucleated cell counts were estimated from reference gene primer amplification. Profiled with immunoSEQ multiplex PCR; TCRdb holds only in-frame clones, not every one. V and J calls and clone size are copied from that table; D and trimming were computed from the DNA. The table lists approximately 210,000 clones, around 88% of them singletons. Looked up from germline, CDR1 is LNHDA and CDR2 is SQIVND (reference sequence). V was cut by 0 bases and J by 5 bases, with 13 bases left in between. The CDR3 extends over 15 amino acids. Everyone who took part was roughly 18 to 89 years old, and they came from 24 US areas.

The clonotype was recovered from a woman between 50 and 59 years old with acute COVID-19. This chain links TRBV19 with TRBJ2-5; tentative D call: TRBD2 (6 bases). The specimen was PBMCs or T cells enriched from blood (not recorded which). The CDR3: CASSIEDLAGETQYF. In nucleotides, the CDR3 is TGTGCCAGTAGTATAGAGGACTTGGCGGGGGAGACCCAGTACTTC.